The 2 T cell receptor beta chains below were found in one sample sequenced in a study of blood T cell repertoires in COVID-19. Using immunoSEQ multiplex PCR, the repertoire was profiled, and TCRdb retains in-frame clones only, with some absent. The table records approximately 67,000 clones, about 80% of them present only once. Material: peripheral blood. These receptors originate from a man between 60 and 70 years old with acute or convalescent COVID-19.

V is TRBV7-9 and J is TRBJ1-4; 9 nucleotides match TRBD1. The CDR3 is 19 amino acids. CDR1 SEHNR and CDR2 FQNEAQ come from the germline V gene (reference sequence). V dropped 5 bases and J dropped 7; count of bases not matched to a gene: 20. CDR3 DNA sequence: TGTGCCAGCAGCGTAACCCCGGGACAGGGACTAGTTGGTGCTGAAAAACTGTTTTTT. It encodes CASSVTPGQGLVGAEKLFF.

J is TRBJ2-1 and V is TRBV7-9; 7 bases match TRBD2. CDR1 and CDR2 (germline): SEHNR, FQNEAQ (reference sequence). CDR3 length: 15 residues. Losses at the gene ends were 4 bases for V and 4 bases for J; bases not matched to a gene: 7. The DNA for the CDR3 is TGTGCCAGCAGCTCTGGCTCTAGCGGTTACAATGAGCAGTTCTTC. Residues: CASSSGSSGYNEQFF.